These T cell receptor beta chains were read from a single sample in a study of blood T cell repertoires in COVID-19. Assay: immunoSEQ multiplex PCR; the TCRdb copy retains only in-frame clones and omits some. The sample holds about 87,000 clones, approximately 86% seen once. Specimen: peripheral blood. The receptors come from a woman older than 75 with COVID-19, enrolled during active disease. The CDR3 runs from the conserved cysteine through the conserved F or W. Fields, in order: CDR3 length, clone size, V gene, D gene, J gene, CDR3 DNA, CDR3 protein. A D gene is named only where the DNA matches it firmly. Not every row has a clone size; where given, it reads once, few, many or a size class.

>15|few|TRBV7-8|TRBD2|TRBJ2-2
TGTGCCAGCAGCTCTAGCGGGGGGAACACCGGGGAGCTGTTTTTT
CASSSSGGNTGELFF
>14|.|TRBV2|.|TRBJ1-5
TGTGCCAGCAGTGAAACAGAAAGCAATCAGCCCCAGCATTTT
CASSETESNQPQHF
>14|.|TRBV6-5|.|TRBJ2-7
TGTGCCAGCACCCAGACTAGAGGCAGCTACGAGCAGTACTTC
CASTQTRGSYEQYF
>14|.|TRBV30|.|TRBJ1-3
TGTGCCTGGAGCCCCGGGAGCTCTGGAAACACCATATATTTT
CAWSPGSSGNTIYF
>14|.|TRBV27|.|TRBJ2-1
TGTGCCAGCTCCCCCTATGGGCGCACCAGTGAGCAGTTCTTC
CASSPYGRTSEQFF
>14|few|TRBV5-1|TRBD1|TRBJ1-1
TGCGCCAGCAGCTTGGACCCTGACAGGGCTGGTGCTTTCTTT
CASSLDPDRAGAFF
>17|.|TRBV4-2|TRBD2|TRBJ2-1
TGTGCCAGCAGCCCCGCGGGACTAGCGGGAGTAAGAAATGAGCAGTTCTTC
CASSPAGLAGVRNEQFF
>13|.|TRBV7-3|TRBD2|TRBJ2-3
TGTGCCAGCCGGGGGGGTAACACAGATACGCAGTATTTT
CASRGGNTDTQYF
>17|.|TRBV27|.|TRBJ2-6
TGTGCCAGCAGTTTTCTGGGGGCCAGCTCTGGGGCCAACGTCCTGACTTTC
CASSFLGASSGANVLTF
>15|.|TRBV25-1|TRBD2|TRBJ2-7
TGTGCCAGCAGTGACTCTTCGCGGGGGGTCTACGAGCAGTACTTC
CASSDSSRGVYEQYF
>13|.|TRBV14|.|TRBJ2-7
TGTGCCAGCAGCCAAGTATCAGTCCACGAGCAGTACTTC
CASSQVSVHEQYF
>15|.|TRBV3-1/TRBV3-2|TRBD2|TRBJ2-7
TGTGCCAGCAGCCAAGGACTAGCTTCCCCCTACCAGCAGTACTTC
CASSQGLASPYQQYF
>18|few|TRBV12-5|.|TRBJ2-2
TGTGCTAGTGGTTTGTCCACAAATTCAAGGGGCACCGACGGGGAGCTGTTTTTT
CASGLSTNSRGTDGELFF
>15|.|TRBV6-2/TRBV6-3|TRBD2|TRBJ2-7
TGTGCCAGCAGTTACTTAGCGGGGCGCTCCTACGAGCAGTACTTC
CASSYLAGRSYEQYF
>17|.|TRBV18|.|TRBJ2-5
TGTGCCAGCTCCCCCCTGATGGGGGGAGTAAACCAAGAGACCCAGTACTTC
CASSPLMGGVNQETQYF
>13|.|TRBV18|.|TRBJ2-7
TGTGCCAGCTCACAGGGGGGGGAACACGAGCAGTACTTC
CASSQGGEHEQYF
>15|.|TRBV6-5|TRBD2|TRBJ2-3
TGTGCCAGCAGTTCCCGTAGCGGGGGGGCCTATACGCAGTATTTT
CASSSRSGGAYTQYF
>16|.|TRBV15|.|TRBJ2-1
TGTGCCACCAGCAGAGGATGGAGGGCAGGGAGTAATGAGCAGTTCTTC
CATSRGWRAGSNEQFF
>15|.|TRBV30|.|TRBJ1-3
TGTGCCTGGAGTGTCGTCAGGACACCCGGAAACACCATATATTTT
CAWSVVRTPGNTIYF
>15|.|TRBV11-3|.|TRBJ2-1
TGTGCCAGCAGCCTAGATTCGACAGCTGGCAATGAGCAGTTCTTC
CASSLDSTAGNEQFF
>11|.|TRBV29-1|.|TRBJ2-5
TGCAGCGTTCTCTTGCAAGAGACCCAGTACTTC
CSVLLQETQYF
>13|.|TRBV7-2|TRBD1|TRBJ1-6
TGTGCCAGCAGCCCGGGACAGCATTCACCCCTCCACTTT
CASSPGQHSPLHF
>13|.|TRBV28|.|TRBJ2-7
TGTGCCAGCAGTTTCGCAGGGTCCGGAGAGCAGTACTTC
CASSFAGSGEQYF
>13|.|TRBV29-1|TRBD2|TRBJ2-7
TGCAGCGCGCGGGGGGTCCTAAACTACGAGCAGTACTTC
CSARGVLNYEQYF
>13|.|TRBV14|TRBD1|TRBJ1-2
TGTGCCAGCAGCCAGGTGACAGGGTTTGGCTACACCTTC
CASSQVTGFGYTF
>11|.|TRBV2|.|TRBJ2-7
TGTGCCAGCAGTGGAGTCTACGAGCAGTACTTC
CASSGVYEQYF
>15|.|TRBV7-7|TRBD2|TRBJ2-1
TGTGCCAGCAGCCCTAGCGGCCCCAGCTACAATGAGCAGTTCTTC
CASSPSGPSYNEQFF
>14|.|TRBV5-1|TRBD1|TRBJ2-1
TGCGCCAGCACGATACAGGGGGCCTACGGTGAGCAGTTCTTC
CASTIQGAYGEQFF
>14|.|TRBV5-1|.|TRBJ1-1
TGCGCCAGCAGCTTGTCAGGATTTGACACTGAAGCTTTCTTT
CASSLSGFDTEAFF
>12|.|TRBV3-1/TRBV3-2|.|TRBJ2-3
TGTGCCAGCAGCCTCGGAGTAAATACGCAGTATTTT
CASSLGVNTQYF
>12|few|TRBV2|TRBD1|TRBJ2-7
TGTGCCAGCAGGGACAGGGGCTACGAGCAGTACTTC
CASRDRGYEQYF
>15|.|TRBV18|TRBD1|TRBJ1-5
TGTGCCAGCTCACCACCAGGACAGGGCGGTCAGCCCCAGCATTTT
CASSPPGQGGQPQHF
>15|.|TRBV5-1|.|TRBJ2-1
TGCGCCAGCAGCCTGGCCCTCCGAGAGGACAATGAGCAGTTCTTC
CASSLALREDNEQFF
>13|.|TRBV10-3|TRBD1|TRBJ1-2
TGTGCCATCACCCCAGGACAGGGATTTGGCTACACCTTC
CAITPGQGFGYTF
>14|once|TRBV15|TRBD2|TRBJ2-3
TGTGCCACCAGCCAGGGACTAGCAGAGGATACGCAGTATTTT
CATSQGLAEDTQYF
>16|.|TRBV19|.|TRBJ2-2
TGTGCCAGTAGCCTCACGAAGAGGGATTATACCGGGGAGCTGTTTTTT
CASSLTKRDYTGELFF
>15|.|TRBV27|TRBD2|TRBJ2-7
TGTGCCAGCAGCCCGGGGGGGGCCGGGGGCTACGAGCAGTACTTC
CASSPGGAGGYEQYF
>16|.|TRBV11-1|TRBD2|TRBJ2-5
TGTGCCAGCAGCTTAGATAGCGGGAGGGCCATCGAGACCCAGTACTTC
CASSLDSGRAIETQYF
>12|.|TRBV24-1|.|TRBJ2-3
TGTGCCACCAGTGACCGGACAGATACGCAGTATTTT
CATSDRTDTQYF
>15|once|TRBV10-2|TRBD2|TRBJ2-1
TGCGCCAGCAGTTTCCGACTAGCGGGGATCGATGAGCAGTTCTTC
CASSFRLAGIDEQFF
>16|.|TRBV23-1|.|TRBJ1-5
TGCGCCAGCAGTCATGGGCCACTCTATAGCAATCAGCCCCAGCATTTT
CASSHGPLYSNQPQHF
>19|.|TRBV19|TRBD1|TRBJ2-7
TGTGCCAGTAGTATAAGCCCAGCGCGGCGGCAGGGGGTCACGTACGAGCAGTACTTC
CASSISPARRQGVTYEQYF
>16|.|TRBV3-1/TRBV3-2|TRBD1|TRBJ2-2
TGTGCCAGCGGGGCATTGGGGGACAGGAGGCACGGGGAGCTGTTTTTT
CASGALGDRRHGELFF
>13|.|TRBV6-5|TRBD1|TRBJ1-1
TGTGCCAGCAGTTCGGCCGGGACAGTTGGGGTTTTCTTT
CASSSAGTVGVFF
>17|.|TRBV7-9|TRBD1|TRBJ1-5
TGTGCCAGCAGCTTAGCGCCGGGGACAGGGTGGGAACAGCCCCAGCATTTT
CASSLAPGTGWEQPQHF
>15|.|TRBV6-4|.|TRBJ1-2
TGTGCCAGCAGTGACTCTCCGACAGCTAACTATGGCTACACCTTC
CASSDSPTANYGYTF